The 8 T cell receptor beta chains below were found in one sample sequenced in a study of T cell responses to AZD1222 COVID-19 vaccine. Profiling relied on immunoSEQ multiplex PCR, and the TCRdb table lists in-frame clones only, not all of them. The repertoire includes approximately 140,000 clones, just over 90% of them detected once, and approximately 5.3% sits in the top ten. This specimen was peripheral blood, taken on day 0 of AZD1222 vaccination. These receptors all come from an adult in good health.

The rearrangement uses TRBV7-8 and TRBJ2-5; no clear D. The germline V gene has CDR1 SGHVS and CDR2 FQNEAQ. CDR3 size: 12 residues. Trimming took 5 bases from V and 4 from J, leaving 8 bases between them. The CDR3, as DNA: TGTGCCAGCAGCCTCATGGTAGAGACCCAGTACTTC. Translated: CASSLMVETQYF.

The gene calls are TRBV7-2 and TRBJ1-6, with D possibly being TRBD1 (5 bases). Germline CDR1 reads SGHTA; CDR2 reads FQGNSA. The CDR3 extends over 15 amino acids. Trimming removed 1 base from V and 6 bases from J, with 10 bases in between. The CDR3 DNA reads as TGTGCCAGCAGCTTAGTACAGGCAACTAATTCACCCCTCCACTTT. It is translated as CASSLVQATNSPLHF.

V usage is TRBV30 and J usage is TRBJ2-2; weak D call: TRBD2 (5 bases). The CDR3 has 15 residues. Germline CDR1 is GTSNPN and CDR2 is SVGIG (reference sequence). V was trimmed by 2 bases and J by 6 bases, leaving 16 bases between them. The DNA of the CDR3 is TGTGCCTGGAGTCTCCGAGGTCCCGGGGCCGGGGAGCTGTTTTTT. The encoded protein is CAWSLRGPGAGELFF. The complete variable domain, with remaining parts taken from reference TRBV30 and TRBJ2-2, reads SQTIHQWPATLVQPVGSPLSLECTVEGTSNPNLYWYRQAAGRGLQLLFYSVGIGQISSEVPQNLSASRPQDRQFILSSKKLLLSDSGFYLCAWSLRGPGAGELFFGEGSRLTVL.

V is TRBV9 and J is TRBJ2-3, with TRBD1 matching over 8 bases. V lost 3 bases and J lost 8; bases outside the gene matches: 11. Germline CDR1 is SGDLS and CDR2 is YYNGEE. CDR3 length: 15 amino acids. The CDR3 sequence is CASSGRTGNRGTQYF. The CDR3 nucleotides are TGTGCCAGCAGCGGACGGACAGGGAATAGGGGTACGCAGTATTTT.

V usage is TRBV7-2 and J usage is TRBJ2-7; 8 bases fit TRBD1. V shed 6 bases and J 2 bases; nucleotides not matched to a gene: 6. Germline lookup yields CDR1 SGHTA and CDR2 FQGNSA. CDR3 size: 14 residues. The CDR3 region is CASSPDRGAYEQYF. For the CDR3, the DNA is TGTGCCAGCAGTCCAGACAGGGGAGCCTACGAGCAGTACTTC.

The CDR3 protein is CASSQDPTGTKSRAFF. The CDR3 DNA follows: TGTGCCAGCAGCCAAGACCCGACAGGGACAAAGTCTCGCGCTTTCTTT. This sequence joins TRBV14 and TRBJ1-1; 7 bases match TRBD1. The V and J ends lost 0 bases and 11 bases, in that order; junction bases with no gene match: 15. Germline CDR1 reads SGHDN; CDR2 reads FVKESK. This CDR3 spans 16 amino acids. The full variable domain, with the rest looked up from reference TRBV14 and TRBJ1-1, is EAGVTQFPSHSVIEKGQTVTLRCDPISGHDNLYWYRRVMGKEIKFLLHFVKESKQDESGMPNNRFLAERTGGTYSTLKVQPAELEDSGVYFCASSQDPTGTKSRAFFGQGTRLTVV.

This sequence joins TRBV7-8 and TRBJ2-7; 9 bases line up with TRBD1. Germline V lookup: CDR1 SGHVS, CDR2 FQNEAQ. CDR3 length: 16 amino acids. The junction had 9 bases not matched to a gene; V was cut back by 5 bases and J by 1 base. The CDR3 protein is CASSGQQGALSYEQYF. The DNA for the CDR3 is TGTGCCAGCAGCGGACAACAGGGGGCGTTGTCCTACGAGCAGTACTTC.

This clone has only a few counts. In DNA form, the CDR3 reads TGTGCCAGCAGTTACGGGGTGTCCCAAGAGACCCAGTACTTC. This encodes CASSYGVSQETQYF. The chain employs TRBV6-2 or TRBV6-3 and TRBJ2-5; D remains ambiguous. The CDR3 has 14 residues. Germline values: CDR1 MNHEY, CDR2 SVGEGT. Between the trimmed V and J ends, which lost 2 bases and 1 base, there was a span of 8 bases.